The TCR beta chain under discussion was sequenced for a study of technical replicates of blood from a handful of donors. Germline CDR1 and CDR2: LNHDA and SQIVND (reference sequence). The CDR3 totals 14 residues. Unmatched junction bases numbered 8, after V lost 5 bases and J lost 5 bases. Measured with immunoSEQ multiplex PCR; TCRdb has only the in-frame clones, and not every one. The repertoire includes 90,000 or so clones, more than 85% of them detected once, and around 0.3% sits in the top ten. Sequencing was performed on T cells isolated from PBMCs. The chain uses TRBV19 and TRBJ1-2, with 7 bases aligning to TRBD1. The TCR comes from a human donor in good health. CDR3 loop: CASSWGTERYGYTF. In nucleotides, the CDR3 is TGTGCCAGTAGTTGGGGGACAGAACGTTATGGCTACACCTTC.